This TCR beta chain was captured by sequencing in a study of blood T cell repertoires in COVID-19. For the study at large: Some COVID-19 samples were acute and others convalescent; all came from the United States, Italy and Spain. Sources were T cells, B-cell-depleted T cells, or PBMCs; the material itself was cDNA or gDNA.

The assay was immunoSEQ multiplex PCR, and TCRdb's table has in-frame clones only and misses some. The repertoire consists of 160,000 or so clones, with about 80% occurring once and the leading ten covering approximately 0.5%. Germline values: CDR1 SQVTM, CDR2 ANQGSEA. The CDR3 spans 12 residues. Trimming cost V 8 bases and J 7 bases, with 15 bases left between them. Material: peripheral blood. This TCR was recovered from a man in his 60s with acute or convalescent COVID-19. V is TRBV29-1 and J is TRBJ2-1; the D gene is possibly TRBD2 (6 bases). CDR3 in amino acids: CSSGGAGNEQFF. The CDR3 bases are TGCAGCTCCGGAGGGGCGGGAAATGAGCAGTTCTTC.